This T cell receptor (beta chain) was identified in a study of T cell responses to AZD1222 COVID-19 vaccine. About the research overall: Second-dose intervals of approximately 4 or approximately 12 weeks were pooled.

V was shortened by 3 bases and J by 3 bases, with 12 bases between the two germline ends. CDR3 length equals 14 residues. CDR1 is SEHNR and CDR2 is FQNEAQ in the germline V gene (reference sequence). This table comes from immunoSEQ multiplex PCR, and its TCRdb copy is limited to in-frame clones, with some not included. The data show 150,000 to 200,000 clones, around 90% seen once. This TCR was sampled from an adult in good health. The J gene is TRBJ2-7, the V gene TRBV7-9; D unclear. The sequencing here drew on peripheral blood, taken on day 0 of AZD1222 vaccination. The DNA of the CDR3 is TGTGCCAGCAGCTTTTACGACGACGTCTACGAGCAGTACTTC. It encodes CASSFYDDVYEQYF.